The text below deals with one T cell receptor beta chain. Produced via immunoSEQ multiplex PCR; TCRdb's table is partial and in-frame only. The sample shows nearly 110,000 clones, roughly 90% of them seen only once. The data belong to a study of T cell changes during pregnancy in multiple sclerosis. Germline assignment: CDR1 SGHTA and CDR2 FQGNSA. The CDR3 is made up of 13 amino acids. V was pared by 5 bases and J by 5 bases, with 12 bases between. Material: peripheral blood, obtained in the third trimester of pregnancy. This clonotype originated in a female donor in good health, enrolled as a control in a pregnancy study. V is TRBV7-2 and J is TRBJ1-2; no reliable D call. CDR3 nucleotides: TGTGCCAGCAGCCTGGGCCGAGATTATGGCTACACCTTC. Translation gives CASSLGRDYGYTF.